These 23 T cell receptor beta chains were sequenced from one sample in a study of beta chain features in type 1 diabetes. Overall study results and limits: Significant though moderate, a shortening of TCRB CDR3s appeared in all four CD4+ subsets of Type 1 diabetes patients.

What these receptors recognize is not known. Sequencing targeted expressed TCRB transcripts, as all isolated RNA had been reverse transcribed. Profiling relied on immunoSEQ multiplex PCR, and the TCRdb table lists in-frame clones only, not all of them. The sample gives some 330,000 clones, over 10% of which show up once; about 0.01% is in the top ten. Material for sequencing was naive CD4+ T cells from blood. These receptors were collected from a woman between 18 and 29 years old with type 1 diabetes.

The gene calls are TRBV9 and TRBJ2-3; 8 positions match TRBD1. Trimming took 5 bases from V and 0 from J; bases not matched to a gene: 5. Germline V gene data show CDR1 as SGDLS and CDR2 as YYNGEE. CDR3 length: 15 residues. CDR3 sequence (DNA): TGTGCCAGCAGAGCCGGACAGGGAAGCACAGATACGCAGTATTTT. It translates to CASRAGQGSTDTQYF.

The V and J genes are TRBV19 and TRBJ2-1; D unresolved. The CDR3 extends over 12 amino acids. Germline lookup yields CDR1 LNHDA and CDR2 SQIVND (reference sequence). Trimming removed 6 bases at V and 8 bases at J, with 11 bases between. CDR3 nucleotides: TGTGCCAGTAGCCCCGCGGTTCATGAGCAGTTCTTC. Translation gives CASSPAVHEQFF.

In its sample, this clone was seen a few times. The chain uses TRBV7-9 and TRBJ2-3; D may be TRBD2 (7 bases). Trimming pared 4 bases from V and 4 bases from J, leaving 15 bases between. This CDR3 comprises 15 residues. CDR1 and CDR2 from the germline V gene are SEHNR and FQNEAQ (reference sequence). CDR3 protein: CASSSSGGGSDTQYF. The CDR3 region has the DNA TGTGCCAGCAGCTCATCTGGGGGGGGCTCAGATACGCAGTATTTT. The full variable domain, with the rest looked up from reference TRBV7-9 and TRBJ2-3, is DTGVSQNPRHKITKRGQNVTFRCDPISEHNRLYWYRQTLGQGPEFLTYFQNEAQLEKSRLLSDRFSAERPKGSFSTLEIQRTEQGDSAMYLCASSSSGGGSDTQYFGPGTRLTVL.

This clone was detected a few times. The chain is built from TRBV30 and TRBJ2-2; TRBD2 might be the D (5 bases). The germline V gene has CDR1 GTSNPN and CDR2 SVGIG (reference sequence). The CDR3 has 13 amino acids. With 5 bases removed from V and 0 bases from J, the gap between germline ends came to 7 bases. In DNA form, the CDR3 reads TGTGCCTGGGGACTTTCGAACACCGGGGAGCTGTTTTTT. It yields the protein CAWGLSNTGELFF.

This clone came up a few times. The DNA for the CDR3 is TGCAGCGTTGAAACCCGGGGGAATTACACTGAAGCTTTCTTT. This gives the protein CSVETRGNYTEAFF. The chain uses TRBV29-1 and TRBJ1-1; the D gene is possibly TRBD1 (5 bases). The CDR3 extends over 14 amino acids. V lost 2 bases, J lost 3 bases, and 13 bases lay in between. The germline V gene encodes CDR1 SQVTM and CDR2 ANQGSEA.

DNA of the CDR3: TGTGCCAGCAGCTCGACAGGGACAGATACGCAGTATTTT. This codes for CASSSTGTDTQYF. The rearrangement links TRBV11-3 to TRBJ2-3; 7 positions match TRBD1. Germline CDR1 SGHNT, CDR2 YENEEA. The trim removed 4 bases at V and 3 bases at J, leaving 1 base unmatched. The CDR3 has 13 amino acids.

This clone was counted only a few times. The rearrangement joins TRBV2 to TRBJ1-1; 7 nucleotides match TRBD1. The CDR3 is 14 amino acids. V gave up 8 bases and J gave up 1 base; unmatched junction bases: 7. Germline V gives CDR1 SNHLY, CDR2 FYNNEI. The CDR3 coding sequence is TGTGCCAGCCTACGGACAGGTTGGAACACTGAAGCTTTCTTT. This translates into CASLRTGWNTEAFF. Complete variable domain (other parts from reference TRBV2 and TRBJ1-1): EPEVTQTPSHQVTQMGQEVILRCVPISNHLYFYWYRQILGQKVEFLVSFYNNEISEKSEIFDDQFSVERPDGSNFTLKIRSTKLEDSAMYFCASLRTGWNTEAFFGQGTRLTVV.

In this sample, this clone turned up a few times. The V call is TRBV10-2, the J call TRBJ1-6; TRBD1 might be the D (6 bases). The V end lost 8 bases, the J end lost 11 bases, and 16 bases lay between the germline ends. The CDR3 consists of 13 residues. CDR1 is WSHSY, CDR2 SAAADI, per germline. CDR3 in amino acids: CASGRTGLAPLHF. The CDR3 DNA reads as TGCGCCAGCGGGAGAACAGGGTTGGCACCCCTCCACTTT.

This clone was counted between two and nine times. The CDR3 DNA reads as TGTGCCAGCAGCCTTTCCGGGACTAGCATCTACGAGCAGTACTTC. Encoded protein: CASSLSGTSIYEQYF. The rearrangement uses TRBV14 and TRBJ2-7; TRBD2 aligns across 9 bases. CDR3 length: 15 residues. J lost 3 bases, V lost 4 bases, and 7 bases had no gene match. The germline V gene encodes CDR1 SGHDN and CDR2 FVKESK.

The V gene is TRBV19, the J gene TRBJ2-4; the match to TRBD2 covers 13 bases. CDR1 LNHDA and CDR2 SQIVND come from the germline V gene (reference sequence). The CDR3 extends over 15 amino acids. V trimming: 1 base; J trimming: 11 bases; junction bases outside the gene matches: 5. This CDR3 reads CASSIVGTSGVVQYF. In DNA form, the CDR3 reads TGTGCCAGTAGTATAGTAGGGACTAGCGGGGTCGTTCAGTACTTC.

The CDR3 nucleotides read TGTGCCAGTAGTATAGGTCGGGGGAGAGCGAAAAACATTCAGTACTTC. Translation gives CASSIGRGRAKNIQYF. The chain is built from TRBV19 and TRBJ2-4; D is possibly TRBD2 (6 bases). The CDR3 consists of 16 residues. The ends were cut back, 1 base at V and 4 bases at J, with 14 bases in the middle. The germline CDR1 and CDR2 sequences are LNHDA and SQIVND (reference sequence). Based on the CDR3 plus reference TRBV19 and TRBJ2-4, the full variable domain is DGGITQSPKYLFRKEGQNVTLSCEQNLNHDAMYWYRQDPGQGLRLIYYSQIVNDFQKGDIAEGYSVSREKKESFPLTVTSAQKNPTAFYLCASSIGRGRAKNIQYFGAGTRLSVL.

DNA of the CDR3: TGTGCCAGTGCGCTTACTGCGGGTGGCGACGAGCAGTACTTC. Translation: CASALTAGGDEQYF. The genes are TRBV6-5 and TRBJ2-7; the D gene is possibly TRBD2 (5 bases). CDR1 MNHEY and CDR2 SVGAGI come from the germline V gene. The CDR3 has 14 amino acids. The V end was cut by 9 bases, the J end by 5 bases, with 20 bases between.

This clone was observed a handful of times. V gene TRBV9 combines with J gene TRBJ2-5; 8 bases map to TRBD1. The length of the CDR3 is 16 residues. Germline V lookup: CDR1 SGDLS, CDR2 YYNGEE. Unmatched junction bases numbered 6, after V lost 0 bases and J lost 2 bases. CDR3 sequence reads: CASSVGTGRLQETQYF. The CDR3 region has the DNA TGTGCCAGCAGCGTAGGGACAGGGCGCCTGCAAGAGACCCAGTACTTC.

In DNA, the CDR3 is TGCGCCAGCAGCCAAGTGGGGGGTGGAGGGTGGGCCGGCGAAGAGACCCAGTACTTC. Its translation: CASSQVGGGGWAGEETQYF. The V call is TRBV4-3, the J call TRBJ2-5; the D gene is possibly TRBD2 (6 bases). Trimming stripped 1 base from V and 3 bases from J, with 24 bases between. CDR1 is LGHNA, CDR2 YSLEER, per germline. The CDR3 length is 19 residues.

This clone was counted only a few times. The V call is TRBV6-5, the J call TRBJ1-2; TRBD1 agrees at 7 bases. This CDR3 spans 14 amino acids. The J segment lost 4 bases and the V segment lost 7 bases, leaving 9 bases of the junction unmatched. Germline CDR1 and CDR2: MNHEY and SVGAGI. As DNA, the CDR3 is TGTGCCAGCAACTCGATAGGGACAGCCTATGGCTACACCTTC. Residues: CASNSIGTAYGYTF.

J is TRBJ1-5 and V is TRBV9; a weak D match, TRBD1 (5 bases). The CDR3 runs to 14 residues. CDR1 and CDR2 from the germline V gene are SGDLS and YYNGEE. Trimming removed 0 bases at V and 3 bases at J, with 7 bases between. CDR3 coding DNA: TGTGCCAGCAGCGTAGGGGGACTCAATCAGCCCCAGCATTTT. Its translation is CASSVGGLNQPQHF.

The genes are TRBV5-6 and TRBJ1-5; 9 bases are shared with TRBD1. The V gene end was trimmed by 5 bases and the J gene end by 3 bases; junction bases not matched to a gene: 6. The CDR3 totals 15 residues. The germline gives CDR1 SGHDT, CDR2 YYEEEE. This chain's CDR3 is CASSKDRGANQPQHF. In DNA form, the CDR3 reads TGTGCCAGCAGTAAGGACAGGGGCGCCAATCAGCCCCAGCATTTT. The full variable domain, rest sourced from reference TRBV5-6 and TRBJ1-5, is DAGVTQSPTHLIKTRGQQVTLRCSPKSGHDTVSWYQQALGQGPQFIFQYYEEEERQRGNFPDRFSGHQFPNYSSELNVNALLLGDSALYLCASSKDRGANQPQHFGDGTRLSIL.

The gene calls are TRBV5-1 and TRBJ2-1; D unresolved. CDR3 length equals 16 residues. V lost 4 bases, J lost 0 bases, and 14 bases lay in between. Germline V gives CDR1 SGHRS, CDR2 YFSETQ. Here the CDR3 DNA reads TGCGCCAGCAGCCCCCGAGGCGCCGGCTCCTACAATGAGCAGTTCTTC. As protein: CASSPRGAGSYNEQFF.

The gene calls are TRBV27 and TRBJ2-1; 11 nucleotides match TRBD1. The length of the CDR3 is 15 residues. V lost 1 base to trimming and J lost 6 bases; unmatched junction nucleotides: 2. Germline loops: CDR1 MNHEY, CDR2 SMNVEV (reference sequence). CDR3 nucleotides: TGTGCCAGCAGTTTATTCGGGACAGGGGGCAATGAGCAGTTCTTC. It translates to CASSLFGTGGNEQFF.

A few counts support this clone. The chain recombines TRBV9 with TRBJ2-2; 7 positions agree with TRBD1. The CDR3 consists of 15 residues. CDR1 and CDR2 from the germline V gene are SGDLS and YYNGEE. The ends lost 0 bases at V and 3 bases at J; junction bases unmatched: 2. CDR3 bases: TGTGCCAGCAGCGTAGGCAGGGGGTACACCGGGGAGCTGTTTTTT. It translates to CASSVGRGYTGELFF.

The genes are TRBV11-1 and TRBJ2-5; no clear D gene. The V gene lost 2 bases and the J gene lost 1 base, with 11 bases spanning the gap. The germline V gene has CDR1 SGHAT and CDR2 FQDESV (reference sequence). The CDR3 loop spans 15 amino acids. CDR3 nucleotide sequence: TGTGCCAGCAGCTTACAAATCGGCGGCCAAGAGACCCAGTACTTC. It yields the protein CASSLQIGGQETQYF. Complete variable domain (other parts from reference TRBV11-1 and TRBJ2-5): EAEVAQSPRYKITEKSQAVAFWCDPISGHATLYWYRQILGQGPELLVQFQDESVVDDSQLPKDRFSAERLKGVDSTLKIQPAELGDSAMYLCASSLQIGGQETQYFGPGTRLLVL.

There are a few counts of this clone. CDR3 DNA sequence: TGTGCCAGCAGGACTATCAAATCGGGACAGGGGTATGGCTACACCTTC. Its translation: CASRTIKSGQGYGYTF. The J gene is TRBJ1-2, the V gene TRBV27, with 10 bases identical to TRBD1. This CDR3 has 16 residues. The V and J ends lost 6 bases and 5 bases, in that order; junction bases with no gene match: 12. Germline CDR1 is MNHEY and CDR2 is SMNVEV (reference sequence).

The rearrangement joins TRBV11-2 to TRBJ1-5; no clear D gene. V lost 5 bases to trimming and J lost 6 bases, with 11 bases between them. Germline CDR1 is SGHAT and CDR2 is FQNNGV. This CDR3 region has 13 residues. CDR3 region: CASSPLPGQPQHF. CDR3 coding DNA: TGTGCCAGCAGCCCCCTCCCGGGTCAGCCCCAGCATTTT.